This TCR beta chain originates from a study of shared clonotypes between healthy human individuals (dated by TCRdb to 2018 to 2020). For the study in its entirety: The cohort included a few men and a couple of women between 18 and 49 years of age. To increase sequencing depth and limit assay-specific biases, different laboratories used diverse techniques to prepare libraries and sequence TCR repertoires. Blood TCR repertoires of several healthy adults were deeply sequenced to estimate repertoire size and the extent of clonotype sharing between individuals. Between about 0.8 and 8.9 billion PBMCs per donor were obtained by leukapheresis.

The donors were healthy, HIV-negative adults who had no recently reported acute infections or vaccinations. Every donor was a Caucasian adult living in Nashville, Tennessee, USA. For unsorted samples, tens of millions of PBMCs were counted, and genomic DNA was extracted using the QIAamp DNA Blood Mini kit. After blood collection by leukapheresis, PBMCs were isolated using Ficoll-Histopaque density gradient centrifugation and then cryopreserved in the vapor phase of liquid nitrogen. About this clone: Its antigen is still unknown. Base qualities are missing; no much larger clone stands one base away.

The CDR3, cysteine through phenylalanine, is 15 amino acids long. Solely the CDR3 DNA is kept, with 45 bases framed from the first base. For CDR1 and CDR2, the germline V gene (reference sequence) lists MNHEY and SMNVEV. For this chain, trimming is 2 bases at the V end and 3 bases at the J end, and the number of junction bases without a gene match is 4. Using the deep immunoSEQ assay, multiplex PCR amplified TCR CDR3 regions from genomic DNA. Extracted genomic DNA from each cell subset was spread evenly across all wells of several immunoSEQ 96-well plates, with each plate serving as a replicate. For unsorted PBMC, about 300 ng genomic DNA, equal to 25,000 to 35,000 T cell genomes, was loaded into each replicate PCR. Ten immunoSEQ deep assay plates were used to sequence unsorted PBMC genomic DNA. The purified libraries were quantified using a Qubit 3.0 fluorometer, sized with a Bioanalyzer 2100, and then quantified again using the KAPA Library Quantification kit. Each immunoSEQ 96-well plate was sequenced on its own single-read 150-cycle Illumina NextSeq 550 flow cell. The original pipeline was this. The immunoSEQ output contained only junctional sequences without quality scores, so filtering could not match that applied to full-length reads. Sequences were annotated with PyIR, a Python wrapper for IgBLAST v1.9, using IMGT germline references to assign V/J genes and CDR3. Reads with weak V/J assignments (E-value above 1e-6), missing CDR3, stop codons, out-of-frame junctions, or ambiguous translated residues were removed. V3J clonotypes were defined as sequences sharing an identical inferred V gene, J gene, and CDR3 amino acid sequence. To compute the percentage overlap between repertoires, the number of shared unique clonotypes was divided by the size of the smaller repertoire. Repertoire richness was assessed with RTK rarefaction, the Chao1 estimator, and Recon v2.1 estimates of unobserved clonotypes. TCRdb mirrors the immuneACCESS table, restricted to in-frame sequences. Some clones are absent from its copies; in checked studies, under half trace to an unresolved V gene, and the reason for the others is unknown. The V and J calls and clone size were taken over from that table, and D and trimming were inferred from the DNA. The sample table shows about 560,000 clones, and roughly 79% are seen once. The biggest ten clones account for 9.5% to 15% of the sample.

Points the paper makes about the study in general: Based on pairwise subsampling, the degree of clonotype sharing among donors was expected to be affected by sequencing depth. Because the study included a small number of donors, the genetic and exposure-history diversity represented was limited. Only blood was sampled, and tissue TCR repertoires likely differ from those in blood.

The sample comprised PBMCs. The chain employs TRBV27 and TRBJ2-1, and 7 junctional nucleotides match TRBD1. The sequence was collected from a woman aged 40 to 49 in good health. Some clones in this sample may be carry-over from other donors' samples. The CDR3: CASSLPGQFYNEQFF. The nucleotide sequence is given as TGTGCCAGCAGTTTACCGGGACAGTTCTACAATGAGCAGTTCTTC.